The next 3 T cell receptor beta chains were all read from a single sample in a study of beta chain features in type 1 diabetes. The investigators reverse transcribed all of the isolated RNA, so they sequenced expressed TCRB transcripts. TCRdb keeps only in-frame clones here, not all; method: immunoSEQ multiplex PCR. The sample holds about 350,000 clones, around 20% seen once. The sample consisted of naive CD4+ T cells from blood. These receptor sequences come from a woman younger than 35 in good health.

There are a few counts of this clone. J is TRBJ2-1 and V is TRBV30, with 10 bases identical to TRBD2. The CDR3 contains 15 residues. V lost 5 bases to trimming and J lost 8 bases; unmatched junction nucleotides: 12. Germline CDR1 and CDR2: GTSNPN and SVGIG (reference sequence). The CDR3 loop is CAWWRVLAGEDEQFF. The CDR3 bases are TGTGCCTGGTGGAGGGTCCTAGCGGGAGAGGATGAGCAGTTCTTC.

In regard to this clone: The junction does not match germline at one end; this may be a read error. V gene TRBV7-7 combines with J gene TRBJ2-5; maybe TRBD2 (5 bases). The germline gives CDR1 SSHAT, CDR2 FNYEAQ (reference sequence). This CDR3 contains 14 residues. Here the CDR3 DNA reads TGTGCTAGCAGCTTAAATGCGGGCGGCGAGACCCAGTACTTC. It yields the protein CASSLNAGGETQYF. The whole variable domain, remainder taken from reference TRBV7-7 and TRBJ2-5, is GAGVSQSPRYKVTKRGQDVTLRCDPISSHATLYWYQQALGQGPEFLTYFNYEAQPDKSGLPSDRFSAERPEGSISTLTIQRTEQRDSAMYRCASSLNAGGETQYFGPGTRLLVL.

This clone was seen a few times. The chain couples TRBV14 to TRBJ2-5; maybe TRBD2 (6 bases). This CDR3 is 11 amino acids long. Trimming took 5 bases from V and 7 from J, leaving 8 bases between them. Germline V gene sequence: CDR1 SGHDN, CDR2 FVKESK. CDR3 region: CASSAGWTQYF. CDR3 nucleotides: TGTGCCAGCAGCGCGGGGTGGACCCAGTACTTC.